This T cell receptor beta chain was found in a study of T cell responses to AZD1222 COVID-19 vaccine. CDR3 length: 12 residues. V gave up 4 bases and J gave up 6 bases, with 9 bases separating them. The germline V gene has CDR1 SGHAT and CDR2 FQNNGV. Profiled with immunoSEQ multiplex PCR; TCRdb holds only in-frame clones, not every one. The profile shows 100,000 to 150,000 clones, roughly 90% of them singletons. This clonotype was obtained from an adult in good health. The chain combines TRBV11-2 with TRBJ1-1, with unresolved D. Material: peripheral blood, obtained on day 0 of AZD1222 vaccination. This chain's CDR3 is CASSYRTAEAFF. CDR3 nucleotide sequence: TGTGCCAGCAGCTATAGGACGGCTGAAGCTTTCTTT.